Sequencing of this TCR beta chain was carried out in a study of shared T cell receptors in the human thymus. CDR1 and CDR2 from the germline V gene are MDHEN and SYDVKM. CDR3 size: 16 residues. V trimming: 8 bases; J trimming: 5 bases; junction bases outside the gene matches: 15. Measured with immunoSEQ multiplex PCR; TCRdb has only the in-frame clones, and not every one. The sample shows almost 550,000 clones, around three quarters of them seen only once. These data also featured in a second study, about human thymus T cells. As reported in that work: Finnish infants who were healthy and having corrective surgery for congenital heart defects made up the donors. Corrective cardiac surgery supplied the resected thymus tissue. Thymic as well as blood repertoires seemed to favor certain V and J genes unevenly. Unrelated individuals had highly overlapping thymic repertoires, as reported in related research.

The V call is TRBV28, the J call TRBJ2-5, with 9 positions matching TRBD2. This clonotype originated in a boy under two years old with a congenital heart defect. Specimen: thymocytes. This chain's CDR3 is CASSQETSGAGETQYF. Written as DNA, the CDR3 is TGTGCCAGCTCCCAGGAGACTAGCGGAGCCGGGGAGACCCAGTACTTC.